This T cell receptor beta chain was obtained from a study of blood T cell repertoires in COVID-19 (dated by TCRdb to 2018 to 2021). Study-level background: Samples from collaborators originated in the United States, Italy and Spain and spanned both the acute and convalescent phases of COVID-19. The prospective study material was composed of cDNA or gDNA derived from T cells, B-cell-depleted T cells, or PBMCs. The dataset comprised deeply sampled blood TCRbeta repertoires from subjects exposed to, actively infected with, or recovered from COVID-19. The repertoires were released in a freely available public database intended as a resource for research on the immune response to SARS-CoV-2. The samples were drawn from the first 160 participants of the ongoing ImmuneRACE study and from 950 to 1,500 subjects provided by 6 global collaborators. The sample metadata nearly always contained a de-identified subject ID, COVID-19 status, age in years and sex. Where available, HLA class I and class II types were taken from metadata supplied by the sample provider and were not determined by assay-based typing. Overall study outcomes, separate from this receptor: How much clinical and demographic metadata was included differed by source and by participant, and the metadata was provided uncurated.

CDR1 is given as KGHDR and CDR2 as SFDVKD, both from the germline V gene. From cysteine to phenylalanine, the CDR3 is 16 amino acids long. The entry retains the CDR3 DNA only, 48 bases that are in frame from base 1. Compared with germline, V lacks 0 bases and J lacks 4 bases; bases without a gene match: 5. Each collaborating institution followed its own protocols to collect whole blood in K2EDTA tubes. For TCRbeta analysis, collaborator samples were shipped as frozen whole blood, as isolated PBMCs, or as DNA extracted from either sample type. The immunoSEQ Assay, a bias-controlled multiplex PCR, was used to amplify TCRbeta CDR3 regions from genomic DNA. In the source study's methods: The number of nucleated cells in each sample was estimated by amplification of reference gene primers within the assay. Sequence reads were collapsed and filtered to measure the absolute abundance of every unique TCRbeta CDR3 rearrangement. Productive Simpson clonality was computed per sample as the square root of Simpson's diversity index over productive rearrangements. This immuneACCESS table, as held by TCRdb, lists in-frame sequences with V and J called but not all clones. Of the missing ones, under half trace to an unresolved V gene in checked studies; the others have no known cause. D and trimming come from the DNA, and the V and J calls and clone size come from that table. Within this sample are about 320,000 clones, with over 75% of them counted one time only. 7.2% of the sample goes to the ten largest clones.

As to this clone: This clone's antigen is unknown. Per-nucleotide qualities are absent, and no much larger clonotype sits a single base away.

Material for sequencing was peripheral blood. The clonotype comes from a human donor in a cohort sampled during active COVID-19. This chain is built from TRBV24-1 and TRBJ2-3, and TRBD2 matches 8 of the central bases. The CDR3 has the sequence CATSDLPGGRSDTQYF. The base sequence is TGTGCCACCAGTGATTTGCCGGGGGGGCGGTCAGATACGCAGTATTTT.